A single sample is the source of the 5 T cell receptor beta chains below, sequenced in a study of T cell responses to AZD1222 COVID-19 vaccine (dated by TCRdb to the early 2020s). The sample's time point label is to be understood as: baseline before first vaccination. Library creation used the immunoSEQ multiplex PCR assay. The table comes from immuneACCESS by way of TCRdb, which keeps in-frame sequences with V and J called. Part of the clones is missing from these tables; in studies checked, under half for an unresolved V gene and the rest for unknown reasons. Here the sample has about 96,000 clones; about 89% occur a single time. Jointly, the top ten make up more than 1.5% of the sample. The source material was peripheral blood, sampled on day 0 of AZD1222 vaccination. The receptors come from an adult in good health.

This chain joins TRBV30 and TRBJ1-2; D not resolved. Trimming pared 8 bases from V and 3 bases from J, leaving 7 bases between. Germline CDR1 and CDR2: GTSNPN and SVGIG (reference sequence). The CDR3 is made up of 10 amino acids. CDR3 DNA sequence: TGTGCCGCGGGATACTATGGCTACACCTTC. Its translation is CAAGYYGYTF. Full variable domain (rest looked up from reference TRBV30 and TRBJ1-2): SQTIHQWPATLVQPVGSPLSLECTVEGTSNPNLYWYRQAAGRGLQLLFYSVGIGQISSEVPQNLSASRPQDRQFILSSKKLLLSDSGFYLCAAGYYGYTFGSGTRLTVV.

V is TRBV4-3 and J is TRBJ1-5, with D possibly being TRBD1 (6 bases). Germline V gives CDR1 LGHNA, CDR2 YSLEER. V was clipped by 4 bases and J by 3 bases, with 13 bases between them. The CDR3 is made up of 15 amino acids. CDR3 sequence: CASSPTGNSNQPQHF. The CDR3 DNA sequence: TGCGCCAGCAGCCCGACAGGCAACTCCAATCAGCCCCAGCATTTT.

V and J are TRBV9 and TRBJ1-2; 9 positions match TRBD1. J was trimmed by 9 bases and V by 3 bases; bases with no gene match: 12. The CDR3 length is 15 residues. Germline V gene data show CDR1 as SGDLS and CDR2 as YYNGEE. CDR3 DNA: TGTGCCAGCAGCGCCGGGGTGGTAGGACAGGGGCGCTACACCTTC. Amino acids: CASSAGVVGQGRYTF.

The rearrangement uses TRBV30 and TRBJ1-2, with 7 bases matching TRBD1. The V and J ends lost 2 bases and 3 bases, in that order; junction bases with no gene match: 3. Germline CDR1 is GTSNPN and CDR2 is SVGIG (reference sequence). This CDR3 is built from 13 residues. The CDR3 loop reads CAWSPTGDYGYTF. CDR3 DNA sequence: TGTGCCTGGAGTCCAACAGGGGACTATGGCTACACCTTC.

The chain employs TRBV6-5 and TRBJ1-1, with 9 bases that match TRBD1. CDR3 length equals 14 residues. CDR1 is MNHEY and CDR2 is SVGAGI in the germline V gene. The V segment lost 11 bases and the J segment 4 bases; nucleotides outside the gene matches: 11. CDR3 loop: CAVHRGLMGTEAFF. In DNA form, the CDR3 reads TGTGCCGTACACAGGGGGCTGATGGGCACTGAAGCTTTCTTT.